Sequencing of this T cell receptor (beta chain) was carried out in a study of cytomegalovirus exposure and HLA in healthy donors. Findings of the study overall: HLA alleles were associated with 15,000 to 20,000 TCR beta sequences in a later analysis at 0.05 false discovery rate.

Worth noting for this clone: Its antigen is unknown.

The PCR employed 60 Vbeta primers together with 13 Jbeta primers. TCRdb's copy holds only in-frame clones and misses some; the assay was immunoSEQ multiplex PCR. The sample lists about 130,000 clones, approximately 68% occurring once. The sequenced sample consisted of PBMCs. The source of this sequence is a man aged 25 to 40 in good health and CMV-seropositive.

Here the CDR3 reads CASSLDSSPGDEQYF. In DNA, the CDR3 is TGTGCCAGCAGCTTAGATTCCTCCCCGGGGGACGAGCAGTACTTC. The chain links TRBV11-2 to TRBJ2-7; a possible D gene is TRBD2 (6 bases). V was cut by 0 bases and J by 5 bases, with 14 bases left in between. Germline V CDR1 and CDR2: SGHAT, FQNNGV. This CDR3 has 15 amino acids.